This TCR beta chain was documented in a study of regulatory T cells in long-lasting Graves disease. Study-level information: Freshly diagnosed Graves' patients had used antithyroid drugs for under 3 months.

This clonotype has more than one count but fewer than ten. As for time point: newly diagnosed GD, antithyroid drugs for less than 3 months. RNA isolated from PBMCs was used to make the TCR library. Arm-PCR with iRepertoire HTBI primers amplified the CDR3 regions for these TCR beta libraries. TCRdb re-called the multiplex PCR reads through MiXCR, storing one row per CDR3 protein. In the table there are about 320,000 distinct CDR3 sequences, 18% of which are singletons. This CDR3 has 15 residues. V was clipped by 7 bases and J by 4 bases; unmatched bases: 8. Germline V gene sequence: CDR1 LNHDA, CDR2 SQIVND (reference sequence).

This chain links TRBV19 with TRBJ2-1, with 9 bases lining up with TRBD1. The sequences come from peripheral blood mononuclear cells (PBMCs), collected at new diagnosis, from a patient treated with antithyroid drugs. The sequence derives from a female donor with Graves disease. The chain's CDR3 is CASKDSGQGYNEQFF. The CDR3, as DNA: TGTGCCAGTAAGGATTCCGGACAGGGGTACAATGAGCAGTTCTTC.